Below, one T cell receptor (beta chain) is given with its context. This record belongs to a study of blood T cell repertoires in COVID-19. Generated by immunoSEQ multiplex PCR, the TCRdb table keeps only in-frame clones and is missing some. The sample consists of under 250,000 clones, around 81% of them appearing once. The CDR3 runs 13 residues. The trim removed 5 bases at V and 6 bases at J, leaving 4 bases unmatched. Germline values: CDR1 MNHEY, CDR2 SVGAGI. This sequence originates from a young man with acute COVID-19. This rearrangement joins TRBV6-5 to TRBJ1-5, with 7 nucleotides matching TRBD1. Material for sequencing was PBMCs or T cells enriched from blood (not recorded which). The CDR3 nucleotides read TGTGCCAGCAGTCGACAGGGCACTCAGCCCCAGCATTTT. Its translation: CASSRQGTQPQHF.